The 20 T cell receptor beta chains listed next were all sequenced from one sample in a study of cytomegalovirus exposure and HLA in healthy donors. The study ran its PCR with 60 Vbeta and 13 Jbeta primers. Assay used: immunoSEQ multiplex PCR; TCRdb lists only in-frame clones, some missing. The sample includes 150,000 or so clones, roughly four fifths of them seen just once. The sequencing input was PBMCs. These receptors came from a woman aged 40-49 years in good health and CMV-seronegative.

The rearrangement links TRBV4-3 to TRBJ2-1; 9 bases are shared with TRBD1. CDR1 and CDR2 (germline): LGHNA, YSLEER. Unmatched junction bases numbered 10, after V lost 1 base and J lost 3 bases. This CDR3 is built from 18 residues. The CDR3 DNA reads as TGCGCCAGCAGCCAAGCCCCATCAGGGACAGGGAACTACAATGAGCAGTTCTTC. Encoded protein: CASSQAPSGTGNYNEQFF.

This chain links TRBV5-1 with TRBJ1-4; 10 nucleotides agree with TRBD1. Trimming at V came to 4 bases and at J to 4 bases, leaving 10 bases not matched to a gene. CDR3 length: 17 residues. Germline V gene data show CDR1 as SGHRS and CDR2 as YFSETQ. Here the CDR3 reads CASSATGQGLGNEKLFF. The CDR3 DNA reads as TGCGCCAGCAGCGCGACGGGACAGGGGTTAGGTAATGAAAAACTGTTTTTT.

This chain connects TRBV10-1 to TRBJ2-1; tentatively, D is TRBD1 (5 bases). The germline gives CDR1 WNHNN, CDR2 SYGVQD (reference sequence). The length of the CDR3 is 13 residues. Between the trimmed V and J ends, which lost 6 bases and 7 bases, there was a span of 13 bases. The CDR3 coding sequence is TGCGCCAGCAGCGGACATGGCGTGAATGAGCAGTTCTTC. Translating gives CASSGHGVNEQFF.

V is TRBV5-4 and J is TRBJ1-1, with D hard to call. The CDR3 extends over 12 amino acids. Looked up from germline, CDR1 is SGHNT and CDR2 is YYREEE (reference sequence). Trimming removed 5 bases from V and 11 bases from J, with 16 bases in between. This CDR3 is CASRGGGRSAFF. CDR3 nucleotide sequence: TGTGCCAGCAGGGGTGGAGGCAGGTCGGCTTTCTTT.

The V and J genes are TRBV7-9 and TRBJ2-3; no clear D gene. The CDR3 has 14 residues. V dropped 1 base and J dropped 1 base, with 6 bases sitting between them. The germline V gene has CDR1 SEHNR and CDR2 FQNEAQ (reference sequence). CDR3 DNA: TGTGCCAGCAGCTTAGTGAGCCGCACAGATACGCAGTATTTT. It encodes CASSLVSRTDTQYF.

V gene TRBV4-2 combines with J gene TRBJ2-7; 8 positions agree with TRBD2. The V gene end was trimmed by 0 bases and the J gene end by 2 bases; junction bases not matched to a gene: 6. Germline lookup yields CDR1 LGHNA and CDR2 YNFKEQ. The CDR3 loop spans 16 amino acids. The CDR3 DNA sequence: TGTGCCAGCAGCCAAGATTCCGGGAGGGCCGCCTACGAGCAGTACTTC. The encoded protein is CASSQDSGRAAYEQYF.

This rearrangement joins TRBV7-3 to TRBJ2-5; 9 nucleotides line up with TRBD1. V dropped 5 bases and J dropped 2; count of bases not matched to a gene: 9. The CDR3 is 16 amino acids. The germline CDR1 and CDR2 sequences are SGHTA and FQGTGA. The CDR3 loop is CASSRTGGTSQETQYF. As DNA, the CDR3 is TGTGCCAGCAGCCGTACAGGGGGCACCTCTCAAGAGACCCAGTACTTC.

This chain uses TRBV7-8 with TRBJ1-2; D uncertain. The CDR3 extends over 13 amino acids. V lost 2 bases and J 2 bases, leaving 6 bases between the germline ends. Germline-derived CDR1 and CDR2 are SGHVS and FQNEAQ. The CDR3, as DNA: TGTGCCAGCAGCTTAAGAAGCAACTATGGCTACACCTTC. Encoded protein: CASSLRSNYGYTF.

The chain links TRBV11-1 to TRBJ2-6; D is unclear. V was pared by 5 bases and J by 1 base, with 15 bases between. Per the germline V gene, CDR1 is SGHAT and CDR2 is FQDESV (reference sequence). The CDR3 runs to 17 residues. Here the CDR3 DNA reads TGTGCCAGCAGCAAGTCACCTCTACTTTCTGGGGCCAACGTCCTGACTTTC. It is translated as CASSKSPLLSGANVLTF.

This clone was found once. V gene TRBV5-1 combines with J gene TRBJ2-7; 8 positions agree with TRBD1. The CDR3 is made up of 17 amino acids. Trimming removed 7 bases from V and 4 bases from J; junction bases left unmatched: 19. CDR1 is SGHRS, CDR2 YFSETQ, per germline. The CDR3 protein is CASHGLAPGTGSYEQYF. The CDR3 DNA reads TGCGCCAGCCATGGCCTGGCCCCAGGGACAGGTTCATACGAGCAGTACTTC.

The gene calls are TRBV28 and TRBJ2-5; 7 nucleotides align to TRBD1. The CDR3 has 16 amino acids. Germline V gene lookup returns CDR1 MDHEN and CDR2 SYDVKM. Trimming removed 2 bases from V and 1 base from J; junction bases left unmatched: 7. Here the CDR3 reads CASSLIGQATQETQYF. CDR3 DNA sequence: TGTGCCAGCAGTTTAATCGGACAGGCCACCCAAGAGACCCAGTACTTC. Based on the CDR3 plus reference TRBV28 and TRBJ2-5, the full variable domain is DVKVTQSSRYLVKRTGEKVFLECVQDMDHENMFWYRQDPGLGLRLIYFSYDVKMKEKGDIPEGYSVSREKKERFSLILESASTNQTSMYLCASSLIGQATQETQYFGPGTRLLVL.

The chain combines TRBV7-6 with TRBJ2-7; TRBD2 agrees at 7 bases. CDR3 length: 19 amino acids. Per germline, CDR1 SGHVS and CDR2 FNYEAQ. V shed 6 bases, J shed 4 bases, and the junction held 24 bases outside the gene matches. The CDR3 DNA follows: TGTGCCAGCAGTTTAAGGGGCTTTTCTAGCGGTAGGGAGGGGTACGAGCAGTACTTC. This translates into CASSLRGFSSGREGYEQYF. Filled out from reference TRBV7-6 and TRBJ2-7, the complete variable domain reads GAGVSQSPRYKVTKRGQDVALRCDPISGHVSLYWYRQALGQGPEFLTYFNYEAQQDKSGLPNDRFSAERPEGSISTLTIQRTEQRDSAMYRCASSLRGFSSGREGYEQYFGPGTRLTVT.

This clone was observed a handful of times. The chain uses TRBV6-5 and TRBJ2-7, with D possibly being TRBD1 (6 bases). Germline V gives CDR1 MNHEY, CDR2 SVGAGI. The V end was cut by 2 bases, the J end by 7 bases, with 12 bases between. There are 13 residues in the CDR3. CDR3 amino acids: CASSYLGQSEQYF. The CDR3, as DNA: TGTGCCAGCAGTTACCTTGGACAGAGTGAGCAGTACTTC.

The chain uses TRBV19 and TRBJ2-7; tentative D call: TRBD2 (6 bases). Trimming cost V 9 bases and J 5 bases, with 29 bases left between them. This CDR3 comprises 17 residues. The V gene's germline CDR1 is LNHDA and CDR2 SQIVND (reference sequence). This CDR3 is CASRISAPFGGGDEQYF. The DNA for the CDR3 is TGTGCCAGCCGGATATCAGCTCCATTCGGGGGAGGAGACGAGCAGTACTTC.

This clone was counted between two and nine times. The rearrangement joins TRBV21-1 to TRBJ1-4. TRBV21-1 is marked as a pseudogene. The CDR3 consists of 17 residues. CDR3 loop: CATFGSAGEGTNEKLFF. The CDR3 DNA reads as TGTGCCACCTTTGGGTCTGCAGGGGAGGGAACTAATGAAAAACTGTTTTTT.

A word on this clone: The sample carries other DNA sequences with the same CDR3. CDR3 DNA: TGTGCCAGCAGAAGGGACAGCGTCCGCTCCTACGAGCAGTACTTC. It encodes CASRRDSVRSYEQYF. The chain links TRBV7-2 to TRBJ2-7; 7 positions match TRBD1. Germline V CDR1 and CDR2: SGHTA, FQGNSA. Trimming removed 6 bases from V and 0 bases from J; junction bases left unmatched: 8. The CDR3 covers 15 residues.

The chain carries TRBV27 and TRBJ1-2, with no clear D. Trimming left V 8 bases short and J 7 bases short, with 20 bases between. Germline loops: CDR1 MNHEY, CDR2 SMNVEV (reference sequence). The CDR3 is 14 residues long. CDR3 sequence: CASSTVGASGGYTF. DNA of the CDR3: TGTGCCAGCTCTACCGTTGGAGCGAGTGGTGGCTACACCTTC.

CDR3: CASSLGVGSGSINEQFF. Written as DNA, the CDR3 is TGCGCCAGCAGCTTGGGGGTCGGTAGCGGGAGTATAAATGAGCAGTTCTTC. The V and J genes are TRBV5-1 and TRBJ2-1, with 9 nucleotides matching TRBD2. CDR1 and CDR2 (germline): SGHRS, YFSETQ. The CDR3 totals 17 residues. With V trimmed by 0 bases and J by 7 bases, 11 bases remained unmatched. The variable domain in full, with the rest retrieved from reference TRBV5-1 and TRBJ2-1, is KAGVTQTPRYLIKTRGQQVTLSCSPISGHRSVSWYQQTPGQGLQFLFEYFSETQRNKGNFPGRFSGRQFSNSRSEMNVSTLELGDSALYLCASSLGVGSGSINEQFFGPGTRLTVL.

The rearrangement links TRBV6-5 to TRBJ2-7, with TRBD2 matching over 8 bases. The CDR3 is 14 amino acids. V trimming: 7 bases; J trimming: 2 bases; junction bases outside the gene matches: 7. The germline gives CDR1 MNHEY, CDR2 SVGAGI. Here the CDR3 DNA reads TGTGCCAGCATCGGGAGGGTCGGAGCCTACGAGCAGTACTTC. Encoded protein: CASIGRVGAYEQYF.

The CDR3 loop is CASRATGGQNTEAFF. The CDR3 nucleotides read TGTGCCAGCAGAGCAACAGGGGGCCAGAACACTGAAGCTTTCTTT. The rearrangement links TRBV28 to TRBJ1-1, with 9 nucleotides matching TRBD1. From germline, CDR1 is MDHEN and CDR2 SYDVKM. The CDR3 runs 15 residues. Losses at the gene ends were 6 bases for V and 1 base for J; bases not matched to a gene: 6.